This is a list of T cell receptor beta chains from one sample in a study of CD8 T cells in Susac syndrome. Using its own MiXCR run on the immunoSEQ multiplex PCR reads, TCRdb lists one record per CDR3 protein. The profile shows 190,000 or so distinct CDR3 sequences, 90% to 95% of them singletons. The specimen was CD4+ T cells from PBMCs. These receptors all come from a human donor with multiple sclerosis. Each CDR3 is given with its conserved first and last residue. A D gene is named only where the DNA matches it firmly. Where a row states a size, it is once, few, many or the class of an expanded clone; other rows omit it.

j_call	d_call	clone_size	v_call	cdr3_nt	cdr3_aa
TRBJ2-3	.	.	TRBV20-1	TGCAGTGCTAGTTCCGGGGGTAGCCCAAGCACAGATACGCAGTATTTT	CSASSGGSPSTDTQYF
TRBJ2-4	.	.	TRBV3-1	TGTGCCAGCAGCCTCCAAAACGTTGGGGACATTCAGTACTTC	CASSLQNVGDIQYF
TRBJ2-1	TRBD2	.	TRBV29-1	TGCAGCGTTGGGGGAGTAGGAGCGGGAGTCTATGAGCAGTTCTTC	CSVGGVGAGVYEQFF
TRBJ2-7	.	.	TRBV29-1	TGCAGCGTTGCCAGGGAGTCCTACGAGCAGTACTTC	CSVARESYEQYF
TRBJ2-7	.	.	TRBV12-5	TGTGCTAGTGGTCAGGGCCCGAGGGCCGAGCAGTACTTC	CASGQGPRAEQYF
TRBJ2-7	TRBD2	.	TRBV12-3/TRBV12-4	TGTGCCAGCAGTACTCAGCGGGGGGCGAGTGAGCAGTACTTC	CASSTQRGASEQYF
TRBJ1-2	.	.	TRBV19	TGTGCCAGTACGCGGCAGAAGAGTTCGAGAGGCTACACCTTC	CASTRQKSSRGYTF
TRBJ2-5	.	.	TRBV4-1	TGCGCCAGCAGCCAAGTCGGAACAAAGAGACAGTACCAAGAGACCCAGTACTTC	CASSQVGTKRQYQETQYF
TRBJ2-2	TRBD1	.	TRBV27	TGTGCCAGCGGACACGGACAGGGTGAAACCGGGGAGCTGTTTTTT	CASGHGQGETGELFF
TRBJ2-1	.	.	TRBV19	TGTGCCAGTAGTCCCCTCGGGGGTAGAGAAAACGAGCAGTTCTTC	CASSPLGGRENEQFF
TRBJ1-1	.	.	TRBV29-1	TGCAGCGTAGAAAGCCTGAACACTGAAGCTTTCTTT	CSVESLNTEAFF
TRBJ2-5	.	once	TRBV15	TGTGCCACCAGCAGAGGATCGGCTGAGGATAGAGGGACCCAGTACTTC	CATSRGSAEDRGTQYF
TRBJ1-2	.	.	TRBV30	TGTGCCTGGAGTCCCGGACCCTGGGCCTATGGCTACACCTTC	CAWSPGPWAYGYTF
TRBJ1-2	TRBD1	.	TRBV29-1	TGCAGCGTGGGGGACAGATACTATGGCTACACCTTC	CSVGDRYYGYTF
TRBJ1-2	.	.	TRBV7-8	TGTGCCAGCAGCTTAGAGGGCATCCATGGCTACACCTTC	CASSLEGIHGYTF
TRBJ2-7	.	.	TRBV7-9	TGTGCCAGCAGCATCCCCTCCAGGGCCGCCTACGAGCAGTACTTC	CASSIPSRAAYEQYF
TRBJ2-1	TRBD2	.	TRBV11-1	TGTGCCAGCAGCCGAGGGGTATTGGCGGGGGGAGGAAATGAGCAGTTCTTC	CASSRGVLAGGGNEQFF
TRBJ2-1	TRBD2	.	TRBV20-1	TGCAGTGCTAGGGGCGGGAGGACATTCTCCTACAATGAGCAGTTCTTC	CSARGGRTFSYNEQFF
TRBJ2-3	.	once	TRBV29-1	TGCAGCGTTGTCTGGCTAGGCGGGGATACGCAGTATTTT	CSVVWLGGDTQYF
TRBJ1-1	.	.	TRBV4-2	TGTGCCAGCAGCCAAGACCGGGGGCGAGGCGACACTGAAGCTTTCTTT	CASSQDRGRGDTEAFF
TRBJ2-7	.	.	TRBV27	TGTGCCAGCGGCGAGGAGAGGTCCGAGCAGTACTTC	CASGEERSEQYF
TRBJ2-7	.	.	TRBV5-1	TGCGCCAGCAGCTTGGATAGGGAATTCGGCGAGCAGTACTTC	CASSLDREFGEQYF
TRBJ1-5	.	.	TRBV20-1	TGCAGTGCTACGCGACCCGGCGTTGGGCCCCAGCATTTT	CSATRPGVGPQHF
TRBJ2-1	.	.	TRBV3-1	TGTGCCAGCAGCCAAGAGGGGTATGAGCAGTTCTTC	CASSQEGYEQFF
TRBJ2-3	TRBD1	once	TRBV30	TGTGCCTGGGCCCAAGCAGGACAGGGCGGGACAGATACGCAGTATTTT	CAWAQAGQGGTDTQYF
TRBJ1-1	.	.	TRBV24-1	TGTGCCACCAGTGATTCCGGGACACGGAACACTGAAGCTTTCTTT	CATSDSGTRNTEAFF
TRBJ2-1	TRBD1	.	TRBV27	TGTGCCAGCAGCCCCTGGGGGACAGGGGGCTACAATGAGCAGTTCTTC	CASSPWGTGGYNEQFF
TRBJ1-2	.	.	TRBV30	TGTGCCTGGGATACCCCGGGGGTCCTTGGCTACACCTTC	CAWDTPGVLGYTF
TRBJ1-1	.	.	TRBV20-1	TGCAGTGCTAGACGGACCCTGAACACTGAAGCTTTCTTT	CSARRTLNTEAFF
TRBJ1-2	.	.	TRBV7-9	TGTGCCAGCAGGACGGACACACTCCCCGGTGGCTACACCTTC	CASRTDTLPGGYTF
TRBJ2-3	TRBD2	once	TRBV20-1	TGCAGTGCCCCAGTGGGAGGGACAGATACGCAGTATTTT	CSAPVGGTDTQYF
TRBJ2-1	.	.	TRBV7-8	TGTGCCAGCAGCTTAGTTCAGGGTCTAGTCAGTGAGCAGTTCTTC	CASSLVQGLVSEQFF
TRBJ2-1	.	.	TRBV2	TGTTCCGAGGCCGTTTACAATGAGCAGTTCTTC	CSEAVYNEQFF
TRBJ2-1	.	.	TRBV30	TGTGCGCTTGGCGGGAATGAGCAGTTCTTC	CALGGNEQFF
TRBJ2-5	.	.	TRBV29-1	TGCAGCGCCTCACTACTAGCCAGAGAGACCCAGTACTTC	CSASLLARETQYF
TRBJ1-1	TRBD1	.	TRBV3-1	TGTGCCAGCAGCCACTCCGGACAGGGCTTTGAAGCTTTCTTT	CASSHSGQGFEAFF
TRBJ2-7	.	.	TRBV10-3	TGTGCCATCAGTGGGGCCACGGGTTTCTCGGGAGAGCAGTACTTC	CAISGATGFSGEQYF
TRBJ1-1	.	.	TRBV2	TGTGCCAGCACGGAACTAACTACTCGGATTGAAGCTTTCTTT	CASTELTTRIEAFF
TRBJ1-1	.	.	TRBV29-1	TGCAGCGTTGTATTGGGGGCAAGCGGGGGTGTAGCTGAAGCTTTCTTT	CSVVLGASGGVAEAFF
TRBJ2-3	TRBD2	.	TRBV11-2	TGTGCCAGCAGCTTAGGTGGCCCCGGGGGGGCCGTGGGGACGCAGTATTTT	CASSLGGPGGAVGTQYF
TRBJ2-7	.	.	TRBV18	TGTGCCAGCTCACCACGGGGGGATAGCTCCTACGAGCAGTACTTC	CASSPRGDSSYEQYF
TRBJ2-3	TRBD2	.	TRBV20-1	TGCAGTGCTAGAGACGCGGGGGGCACAGATACGCAGTATTTT	CSARDAGGTDTQYF
TRBJ2-1	TRBD2	.	TRBV5-1	TGCGCCAGCAGCCCGGGACTAGCGGGAGGGGAGCAGTTCTTC	CASSPGLAGGEQFF
TRBJ2-7	TRBD2	.	TRBV6-2/TRBV6-3	TGTGCCAGCAGTTCCCCGGGACTAACCTACGAGCAGTACTTC	CASSSPGLTYEQYF
TRBJ1-4	TRBD1	.	TRBV20-1	TGCAGTGCTAGTTCGGGACAGACTAATGAAAAACTGTTTTTT	CSASSGQTNEKLFF
TRBJ2-7	TRBD1	.	TRBV12-3/TRBV12-4	TGTGCCAGCAGCACCGGGACAGGGTTTCGCGAGCAGTACTTC	CASSTGTGFREQYF
TRBJ1-5	TRBD1	.	TRBV5-1	TGCGCCAGCAGCTTGAATGGACAGGGGGCGCATCAGCCCCAGCATTTT	CASSLNGQGAHQPQHF
TRBJ2-1	TRBD1	.	TRBV24-1	TGTGCCACCAGTGGCGCGGGACAGGGGAGAAGTGAGCAGTTCTTC	CATSGAGQGRSEQFF
TRBJ1-4	.	.	TRBV29-1	TGCACCTCAATAATCAGCGATGAAAAACTGTTTTTT	CTSIISDEKLFF
TRBJ1-5	TRBD1	.	TRBV20-1	TGCAGTGCTCTCCAGGGGGCGATGGATCAGCCCCAGCATTTT	CSALQGAMDQPQHF
TRBJ2-7	.	.	TRBV3-1	TGTGCCAGCAGCCAAGTTTTCCACGAGCAGTACTTC	CASSQVFHEQYF
TRBJ2-3	.	.	TRBV6-1	TGTGCCAGCAGTGAGCGGGAATATAGCACAGATACGCAGTATTTT	CASSEREYSTDTQYF
TRBJ2-1	.	.	TRBV29-1	TGCAGCGTTGAGAGGGCCCGGAGCTCCTACAATGAGCAGTTCTTC	CSVERARSSYNEQFF